Listed below are T cell receptor beta chains from one sample, sequenced in a study of T-cell memory formation after mild COVID-19. TCRdb passed the 5' RACE reads through MiXCR, listing each CDR3 protein once. The repertoire includes 300,000 to 350,000 distinct CDR3 sequences, roughly 15% of them detected once, and around a fifth sits in the top ten. The sequencing sample was made of PBMCs or a T cell subset sorted from them (not recorded which). The receptors shown here come from a man younger than 35 who had mild COVID-19 (a few samples of this study predate the infection). Cell type and time point are not known. Both conserved end residues are part of each CDR3. A D gene is named only where the DNA matches it firmly. Not every row has a clone size; where given, it reads once, few, many or a size class.

j_call: TRBJ2-5
d_call: .
clone_size: .
cdr3_length: 14
v_call: TRBV11-2
cdr3_nt: TGTGCCAGCAGCCCGGGACACCTCCAAGAGACCCAGTACTTC
cdr3_aa: CASSPGHLQETQYF

j_call: TRBJ2-1
d_call: TRBD1
clone_size: .
cdr3_length: 15
v_call: TRBV11-1
cdr3_nt: TGTGCCAGCAGCCAGACCGGGACAGGTCACAATGAGCAGTTCTTC
cdr3_aa: CASSQTGTGHNEQFF

j_call: TRBJ2-1
d_call: TRBD2
clone_size: many
cdr3_length: 15
v_call: TRBV5-5
cdr3_nt: TGTGCCAGCAGCTTGGGCGGGGGGGCCTACAATGAGCAGTTCTTC
cdr3_aa: CASSLGGGAYNEQFF

j_call: TRBJ1-4
d_call: TRBD1
clone_size: few
cdr3_length: 15
v_call: TRBV5-1
cdr3_nt: TGCGCCAGCAGCATGACAGGGGGCCAGGAGGAAAAACTGTTTTTT
cdr3_aa: CASSMTGGQEEKLFF

j_call: TRBJ2-2
d_call: TRBD1
clone_size: .
cdr3_length: 16
v_call: TRBV6-2/TRBV6-3
cdr3_nt: TGTGCCAGCGCCCGGGACAGGGGGTCGGACACCGGGGAGCTGTTTTTT
cdr3_aa: CASARDRGSDTGELFF

j_call: TRBJ2-7
d_call: .
clone_size: .
cdr3_length: 13
v_call: TRBV2
cdr3_nt: TGTGCCAATCAACGGGACATCAACTACGAGCAGTACTTC
cdr3_aa: CANQRDINYEQYF

j_call: TRBJ2-1
d_call: .
clone_size: .
cdr3_length: 15
v_call: TRBV5-1
cdr3_nt: TGCGCCAGCAGCCTTGACAGAGCCTCCTACAATGAGCAGTTCTTC
cdr3_aa: CASSLDRASYNEQFF

j_call: TRBJ2-1
d_call: TRBD1
clone_size: .
cdr3_length: 13
v_call: TRBV6-5
cdr3_nt: TGTGCCAGTATGCGGACAGGGGGCAATGAGCAGTTCTTC
cdr3_aa: CASMRTGGNEQFF

j_call: TRBJ2-1
d_call: .
clone_size: few
cdr3_length: 15
v_call: TRBV7-8
cdr3_nt: TGTGCCAGCATGTCGGTCGTAGGCTCCTACAATGAGCAGTTCTTC
cdr3_aa: CASMSVVGSYNEQFF

j_call: TRBJ2-7
d_call: .
clone_size: few
cdr3_length: 16
v_call: TRBV5-1
cdr3_nt: TGCGCCAGCAGCCGGAGCCGGGACGAGGGAAGGCTGGAGCAGTACTTC
cdr3_aa: CASSRSRDEGRLEQYF

j_call: TRBJ1-1
d_call: .
clone_size: few
cdr3_length: 17
v_call: TRBV9
cdr3_nt: TGTGCCAGCAGCGTAGAGTCCCGACCACTACAGAACACTGAAGCTTTCTTT
cdr3_aa: CASSVESRPLQNTEAFF

j_call: TRBJ2-7
d_call: .
clone_size: .
cdr3_length: 15
v_call: TRBV12-5
cdr3_nt: TGTGCTAGTGGTTTGCCCGTAGCAGGGGGGAGCGAGCAGTACTTC
cdr3_aa: CASGLPVAGGSEQYF

j_call: TRBJ2-5
d_call: .
clone_size: many
cdr3_length: 14
v_call: TRBV7-9
cdr3_nt: TGTGCCAGCAGCTACGGACAGTCCCAAGAGACCCAGTACTTC
cdr3_aa: CASSYGQSQETQYF

j_call: TRBJ2-2
d_call: TRBD1
clone_size: .
cdr3_length: 15
v_call: TRBV12-3/TRBV12-4
cdr3_nt: TGTGCCAGCACGGGGGACAGGGCGAACACCGGGGAGCTGTTTTTT
cdr3_aa: CASTGDRANTGELFF

j_call: TRBJ1-6
d_call: .
clone_size: few
cdr3_length: 8
v_call: TRBV21-1
cdr3_nt: TGTGCCAGCAGCTTAATCCACTTT
cdr3_aa: CASSLIHF

j_call: TRBJ2-1
d_call: .
clone_size: .
cdr3_length: 13
v_call: TRBV7-2
cdr3_nt: TGTGCCAGCAGCCCCCGATACACGGATGAGCAGTTCTTC
cdr3_aa: CASSPRYTDEQFF

j_call: TRBJ1-2
d_call: TRBD1
clone_size: few
cdr3_length: 16
v_call: TRBV4-1
cdr3_nt: TGCGCCAGCAGCCCCCAAATATTGGACAGGGGACATGGCTACACCTTC
cdr3_aa: CASSPQILDRGHGYTF

j_call: TRBJ2-7
d_call: .
clone_size: .
cdr3_length: 14
v_call: TRBV11-2
cdr3_nt: TGTGCCAGCAGCCGGATAGACAGGACCTACGAGCAGTACTTC
cdr3_aa: CASSRIDRTYEQYF

j_call: TRBJ2-1
d_call: .
clone_size: few
cdr3_length: 16
v_call: TRBV29-1
cdr3_nt: TGCAGCGTTCCGGGTCGGGGGTCAGTTCGGGACAATGAGCAGTTCTTC
cdr3_aa: CSVPGRGSVRDNEQFF

j_call: TRBJ2-1
d_call: TRBD1
clone_size: .
cdr3_length: 16
v_call: TRBV12-3/TRBV12-4
cdr3_nt: TGTGCCAGCAGTTTCCCGGGACAGGGATTCTACAATGAGCAGTTCTTC
cdr3_aa: CASSFPGQGFYNEQFF

j_call: TRBJ2-7
d_call: .
clone_size: few
cdr3_length: 16
v_call: TRBV5-1
cdr3_nt: TGCGCCAGCAGCTTGGCCCCTCCCGGGGGCTCCTACGAGCAGTACTTC
cdr3_aa: CASSLAPPGGSYEQYF

j_call: TRBJ2-1
d_call: .
clone_size: few
cdr3_length: 9
v_call: TRBV29-1
cdr3_nt: TGCAGCGTTGAGGTGGAGCAGTTCTTC
cdr3_aa: CSVEVEQFF

j_call: TRBJ1-2
d_call: TRBD1
clone_size: .
cdr3_length: 17
v_call: TRBV20-1
cdr3_nt: TGCAGTGCTAGAGAGTGGACAGGGGTCTTCGGGGACTATGGCTACACCTTC
cdr3_aa: CSAREWTGVFGDYGYTF

j_call: TRBJ1-6
d_call: .
clone_size: few
cdr3_length: 14
v_call: TRBV2
cdr3_nt: TGTGCCAGCCAGGCGGACGAATCCAATTCACCCCTCCACTTT
cdr3_aa: CASQADESNSPLHF

j_call: TRBJ1-2
d_call: .
clone_size: few
cdr3_length: 15
v_call: TRBV12-3/TRBV12-4
cdr3_nt: TGTGCCAGCACCCTACCGGGTGGTCTTAACTATGGCTACACCTTC
cdr3_aa: CASTLPGGLNYGYTF

j_call: TRBJ2-4
d_call: TRBD1
clone_size: few
cdr3_length: 19
v_call: TRBV12-3/TRBV12-4
cdr3_nt: TGTGCCAGCAGTTTAGCGCGGGACAGGGCGAACGGGGCCAAAAACATTCAGTACTTC
cdr3_aa: CASSLARDRANGAKNIQYF

j_call: TRBJ1-1
d_call: .
clone_size: few
cdr3_length: 14
v_call: TRBV18
cdr3_nt: TGTGCCAGCTCACTTAGGCAGGGGAGCACTGAAGCTTTCTTT
cdr3_aa: CASSLRQGSTEAFF

j_call: TRBJ1-6
d_call: TRBD1
clone_size: few
cdr3_length: 17
v_call: TRBV28
cdr3_nt: TGTGCCAGCAGTTTCAACGTAGGGGGCTTTTATAATTCACCCCTCCACTTT
cdr3_aa: CASSFNVGGFYNSPLHF

j_call: TRBJ2-1
d_call: .
clone_size: many
cdr3_length: 13
v_call: TRBV5-1
cdr3_nt: TGCGCCAGCGTTCCCGGGGGTTACAATGAGCAGTTCTTC
cdr3_aa: CASVPGGYNEQFF

j_call: TRBJ2-3
d_call: TRBD1
clone_size: few
cdr3_length: 15
v_call: TRBV5-1
cdr3_nt: TGCGCCAGCAGCTCCGGGACAGGGGACACAGATACGCAGTATTTT
cdr3_aa: CASSSGTGDTDTQYF

j_call: TRBJ2-1
d_call: .
clone_size: .
cdr3_length: 15
v_call: TRBV18
cdr3_nt: TGTGCCAGCTCAGAACAGGGACAATCCTACAATGAGCAGTTCTTC
cdr3_aa: CASSEQGQSYNEQFF

j_call: TRBJ1-1
d_call: .
clone_size: few
cdr3_length: 14
v_call: TRBV19
cdr3_nt: TGTGCCAGTAGTACTGGGACGGTTTGGGCTGAAGCTTTCTTT
cdr3_aa: CASSTGTVWAEAFF